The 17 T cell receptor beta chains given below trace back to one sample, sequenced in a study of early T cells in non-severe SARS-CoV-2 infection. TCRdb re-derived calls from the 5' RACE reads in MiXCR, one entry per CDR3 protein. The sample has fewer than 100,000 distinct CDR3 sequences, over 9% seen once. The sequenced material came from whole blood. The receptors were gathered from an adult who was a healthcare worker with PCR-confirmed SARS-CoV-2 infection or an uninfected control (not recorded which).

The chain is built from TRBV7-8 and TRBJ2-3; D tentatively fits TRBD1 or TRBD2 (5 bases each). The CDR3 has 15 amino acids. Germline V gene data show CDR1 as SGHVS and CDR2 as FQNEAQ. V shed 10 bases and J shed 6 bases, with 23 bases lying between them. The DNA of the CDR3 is TGTGCCACCCGCTTAGGGGCCGGGGTGCTGGATACGCAGTATTTT. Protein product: CATRLGAGVLDTQYF.

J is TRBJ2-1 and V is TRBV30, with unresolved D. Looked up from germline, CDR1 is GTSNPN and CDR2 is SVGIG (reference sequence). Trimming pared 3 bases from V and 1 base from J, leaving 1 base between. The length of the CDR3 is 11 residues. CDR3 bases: TGTGCCTGGAGGTCCTACAATGAGCAGTTCTTC. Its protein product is CAWRSYNEQFF. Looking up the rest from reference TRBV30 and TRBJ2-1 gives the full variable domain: SQTIHQWPATLVQPVGSPLSLECTVEGTSNPNLYWYRQAAGRGLQLLFYSVGIGQISSEVPQNLSASRPQDRQFILSSKKLLLSDSGFYLCAWRSYNEQFFGPGTRLTVL.

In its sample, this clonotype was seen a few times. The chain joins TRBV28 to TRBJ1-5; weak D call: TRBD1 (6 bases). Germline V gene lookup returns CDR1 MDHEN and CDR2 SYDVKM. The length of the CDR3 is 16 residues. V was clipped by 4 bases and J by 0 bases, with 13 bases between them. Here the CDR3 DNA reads TGTGCCAGCAGTTCCAATGACAGGCCTAGCAATCAGCCCCAGCATTTT. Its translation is CASSSNDRPSNQPQHF.

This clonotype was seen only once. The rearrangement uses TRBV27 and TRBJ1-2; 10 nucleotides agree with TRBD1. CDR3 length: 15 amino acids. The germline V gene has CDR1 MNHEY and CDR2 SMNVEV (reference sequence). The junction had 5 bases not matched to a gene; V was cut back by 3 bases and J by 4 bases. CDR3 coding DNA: TGTGCCAGCAGTTTCTGGGGACAGGGGATCTATGGCTACACCTTC. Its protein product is CASSFWGQGIYGYTF.

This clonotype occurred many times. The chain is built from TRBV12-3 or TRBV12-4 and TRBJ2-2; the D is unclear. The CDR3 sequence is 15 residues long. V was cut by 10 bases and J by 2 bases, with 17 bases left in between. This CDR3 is CATGLTLINTGELFF. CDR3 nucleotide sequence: TGTGCCACCGGGTTGACGTTGATTAACACCGGGGAGCTGTTTTTT.

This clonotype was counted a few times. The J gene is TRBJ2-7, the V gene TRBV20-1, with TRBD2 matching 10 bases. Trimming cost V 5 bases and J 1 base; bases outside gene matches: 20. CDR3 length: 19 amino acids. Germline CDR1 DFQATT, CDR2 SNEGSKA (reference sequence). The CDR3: CSAGLSFSNSGRLSYEQYF. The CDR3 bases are TGCAGTGCTGGCTTAAGTTTTTCTAATAGCGGGAGGTTGTCCTACGAGCAGTACTTC.

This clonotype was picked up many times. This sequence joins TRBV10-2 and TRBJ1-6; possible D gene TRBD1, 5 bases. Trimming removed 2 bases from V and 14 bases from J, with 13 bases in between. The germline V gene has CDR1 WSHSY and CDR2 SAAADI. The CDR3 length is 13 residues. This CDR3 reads CASSEIGADTLHF. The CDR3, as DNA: TGCGCCAGCAGTGAGATCGGGGCCGACACCCTCCACTTT.

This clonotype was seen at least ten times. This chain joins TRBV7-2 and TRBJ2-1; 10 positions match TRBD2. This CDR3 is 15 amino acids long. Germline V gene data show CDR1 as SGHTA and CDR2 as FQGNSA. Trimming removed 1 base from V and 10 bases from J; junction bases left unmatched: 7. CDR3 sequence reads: CASSLEAGGSGEQFF. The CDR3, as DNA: TGTGCCAGCAGCTTAGAAGCGGGAGGGTCCGGAGAGCAGTTCTTC.

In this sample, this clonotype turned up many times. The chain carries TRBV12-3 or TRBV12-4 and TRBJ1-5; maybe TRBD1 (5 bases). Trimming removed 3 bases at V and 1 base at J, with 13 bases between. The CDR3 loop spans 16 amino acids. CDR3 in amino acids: CASSFSGRRSNQPQHF. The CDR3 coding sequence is TGTGCCAGCAGTTTCTCGGGACGGAGGAGCAATCAGCCCCAGCATTTT.

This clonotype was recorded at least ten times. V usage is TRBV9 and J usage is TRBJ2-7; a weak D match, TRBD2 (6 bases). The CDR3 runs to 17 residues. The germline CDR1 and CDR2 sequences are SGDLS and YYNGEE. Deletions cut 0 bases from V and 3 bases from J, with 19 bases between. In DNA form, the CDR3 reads TGTGCCAGCAGCGTAGTAGGAGGGCAGGGTATACACTACGAGCAGTACTTC. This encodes CASSVVGGQGIHYEQYF.

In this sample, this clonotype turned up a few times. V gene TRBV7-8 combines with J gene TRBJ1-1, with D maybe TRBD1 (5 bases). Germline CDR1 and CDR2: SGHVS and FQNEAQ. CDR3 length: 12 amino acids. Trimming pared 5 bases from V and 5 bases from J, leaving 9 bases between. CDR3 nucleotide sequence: TGTGCCAGCAGCCCACGGACAACTGAAGCTTTCTTT. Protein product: CASSPRTTEAFF. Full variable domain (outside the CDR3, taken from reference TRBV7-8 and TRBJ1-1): GAGVSQSPRYKVAKRGQDVALRCDPISGHVSLFWYQQALGQGPEFLTYFQNEAQLDKSGLPSDRFFAERPEGSVSTLKIQRTQQEDSAVYLCASSPRTTEAFFGQGTRLTVV.

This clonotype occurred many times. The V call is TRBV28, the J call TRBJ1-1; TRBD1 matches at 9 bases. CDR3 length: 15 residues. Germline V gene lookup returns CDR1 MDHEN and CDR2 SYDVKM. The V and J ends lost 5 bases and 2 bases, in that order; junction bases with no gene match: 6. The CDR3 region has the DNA TGTGCCAGCAGTCCACAGACAGGGGGAAACACTGAAGCTTTCTTT. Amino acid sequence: CASSPQTGGNTEAFF.

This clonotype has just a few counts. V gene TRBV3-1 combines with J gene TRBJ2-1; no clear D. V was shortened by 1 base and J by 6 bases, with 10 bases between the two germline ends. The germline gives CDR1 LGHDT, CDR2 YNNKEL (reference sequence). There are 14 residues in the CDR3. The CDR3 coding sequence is TGTGCCAGCAGCCAAGTTTACACCCGCAATGAGCAGTTCTTC. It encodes CASSQVYTRNEQFF.

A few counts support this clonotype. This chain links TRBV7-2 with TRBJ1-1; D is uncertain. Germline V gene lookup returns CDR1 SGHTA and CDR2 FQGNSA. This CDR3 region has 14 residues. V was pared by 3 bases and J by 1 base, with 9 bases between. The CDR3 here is CASSFDPTNTEAFF. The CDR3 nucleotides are TGTGCCAGCAGCTTCGACCCGACGAACACTGAAGCTTTCTTT.

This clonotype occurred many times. The CDR3: CASSRGLAGAGPYEQYF. As DNA, the CDR3 is TGTGCCAGCAGTCGCGGACTAGCGGGAGCAGGGCCATACGAGCAGTACTTC. The chain recombines TRBV27 with TRBJ2-7; 13 bases map to TRBD2. CDR3 length equals 17 residues. The germline V gene has CDR1 MNHEY and CDR2 SMNVEV (reference sequence). Trimming cost V 5 bases and J 4 bases; bases outside gene matches: 11.

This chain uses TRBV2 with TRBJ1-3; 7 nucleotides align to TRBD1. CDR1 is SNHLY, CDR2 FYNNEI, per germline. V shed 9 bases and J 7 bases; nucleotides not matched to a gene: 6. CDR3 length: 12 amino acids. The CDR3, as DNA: TGTGCCAGAGGACAGGATTTCAACACCATATATTTT. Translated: CARGQDFNTIYF. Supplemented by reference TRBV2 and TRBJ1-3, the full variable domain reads EPEVTQTPSHQVTQMGQEVILRCVPISNHLYFYWYRQILGQKVEFLVSFYNNEISEKSEIFDDQFSVERPDGSNFTLKIRSTKLEDSAMYFCARGQDFNTIYFGEGSWLTVV.

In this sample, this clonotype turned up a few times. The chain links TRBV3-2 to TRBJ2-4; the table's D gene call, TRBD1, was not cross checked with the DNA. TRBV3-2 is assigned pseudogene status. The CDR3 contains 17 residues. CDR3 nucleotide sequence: TGTGCCAGCAGCCAAGATTGGGGCGATGTCGCCAAAAACATTCAGTACTTC. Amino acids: CASSQDWGDVAKNIQYF.